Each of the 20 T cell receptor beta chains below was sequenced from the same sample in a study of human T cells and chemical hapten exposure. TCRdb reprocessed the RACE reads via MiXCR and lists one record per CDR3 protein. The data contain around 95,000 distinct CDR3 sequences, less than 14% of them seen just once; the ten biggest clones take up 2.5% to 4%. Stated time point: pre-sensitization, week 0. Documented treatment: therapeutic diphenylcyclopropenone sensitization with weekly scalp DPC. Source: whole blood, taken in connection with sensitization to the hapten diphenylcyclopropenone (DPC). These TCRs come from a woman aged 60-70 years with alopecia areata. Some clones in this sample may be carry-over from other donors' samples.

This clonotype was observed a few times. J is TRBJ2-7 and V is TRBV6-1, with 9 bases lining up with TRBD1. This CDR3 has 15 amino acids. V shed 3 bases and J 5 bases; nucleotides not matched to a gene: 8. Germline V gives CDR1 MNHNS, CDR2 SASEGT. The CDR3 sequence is CASSEPGQGQDEQYF. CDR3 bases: TGTGCCAGCAGTGAGCCGGGACAGGGCCAAGACGAGCAGTACTTC.

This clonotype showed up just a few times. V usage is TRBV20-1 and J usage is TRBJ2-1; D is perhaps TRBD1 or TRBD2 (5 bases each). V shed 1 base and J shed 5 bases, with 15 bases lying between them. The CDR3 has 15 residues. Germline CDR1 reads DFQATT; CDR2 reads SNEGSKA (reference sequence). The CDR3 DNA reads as TGCAGTGCTAGAGCCACCGGGACCTCAAACAATGAGCAGTTCTTC. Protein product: CSARATGTSNNEQFF.

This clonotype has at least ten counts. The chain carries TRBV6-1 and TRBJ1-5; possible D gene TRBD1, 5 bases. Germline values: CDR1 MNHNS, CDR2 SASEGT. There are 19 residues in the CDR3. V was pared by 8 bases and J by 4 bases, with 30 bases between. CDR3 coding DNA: TGTGCCAGCTCGGGTAGGGGAGGCAGCCAAAGTAGGGTAAATCAGCCCCAGCATTTT. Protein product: CASSGRGGSQSRVNQPQHF.

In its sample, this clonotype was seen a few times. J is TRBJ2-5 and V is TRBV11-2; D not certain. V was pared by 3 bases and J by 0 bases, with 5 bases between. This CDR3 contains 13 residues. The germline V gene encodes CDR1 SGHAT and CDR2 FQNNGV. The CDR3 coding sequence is TGTGCCAGCAGCTTGTCTTACCAAGAGACCCAGTACTTC. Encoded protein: CASSLSYQETQYF.

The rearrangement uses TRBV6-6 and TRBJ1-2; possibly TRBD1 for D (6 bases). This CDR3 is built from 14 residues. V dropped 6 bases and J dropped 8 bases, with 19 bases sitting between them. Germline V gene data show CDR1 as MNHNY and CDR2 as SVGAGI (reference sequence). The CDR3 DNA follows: TGTGCCAGCAGGAGGTCCGGGGGCGATGAGGGCTACACCTTC. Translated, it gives CASRRSGGDEGYTF.

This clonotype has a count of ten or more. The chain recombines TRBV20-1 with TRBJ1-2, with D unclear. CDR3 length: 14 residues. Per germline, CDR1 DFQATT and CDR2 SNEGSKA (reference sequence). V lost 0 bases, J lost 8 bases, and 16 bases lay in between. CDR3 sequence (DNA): TGCAGTGCTAGAGATCTCGGGCGGACTGGGGGCTACACCTTC. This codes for CSARDLGRTGGYTF.

CDR3 residues: CASSAGQGPYEQYF. In DNA form, the CDR3 reads TGTGCCAGCAGTGCGGGGCAGGGCCCCTACGAGCAGTACTTC. The chain links TRBV12-3 or TRBV12-4 to TRBJ2-7; D is perhaps TRBD2 (6 bases). The CDR3 loop spans 14 amino acids. Trimming stripped 5 bases from V and 2 bases from J, with 13 bases between.

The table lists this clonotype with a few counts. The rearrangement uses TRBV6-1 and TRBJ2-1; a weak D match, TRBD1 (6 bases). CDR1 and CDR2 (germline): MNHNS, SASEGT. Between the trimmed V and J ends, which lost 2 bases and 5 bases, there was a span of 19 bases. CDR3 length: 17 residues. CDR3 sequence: CASSEFPPRGPHNEQFF. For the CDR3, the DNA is TGTGCCAGCAGTGAATTCCCCCCCAGGGGTCCGCACAATGAGCAGTTCTTC.

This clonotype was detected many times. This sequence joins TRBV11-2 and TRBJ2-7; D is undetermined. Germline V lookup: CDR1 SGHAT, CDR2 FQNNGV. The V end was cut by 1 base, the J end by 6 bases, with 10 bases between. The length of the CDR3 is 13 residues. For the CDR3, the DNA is TGTGCCAGCAGCTTAGTTACCACGGCCGAGCAGTACTTC. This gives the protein CASSLVTTAEQYF.

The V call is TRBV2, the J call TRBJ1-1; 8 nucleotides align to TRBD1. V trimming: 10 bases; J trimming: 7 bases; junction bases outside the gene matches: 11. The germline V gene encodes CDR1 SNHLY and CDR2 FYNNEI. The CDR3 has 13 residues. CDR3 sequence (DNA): TGTGCCACCTCGATGACAGGGGAAGGTGAAGCTTTCTTT. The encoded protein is CATSMTGEGEAFF.

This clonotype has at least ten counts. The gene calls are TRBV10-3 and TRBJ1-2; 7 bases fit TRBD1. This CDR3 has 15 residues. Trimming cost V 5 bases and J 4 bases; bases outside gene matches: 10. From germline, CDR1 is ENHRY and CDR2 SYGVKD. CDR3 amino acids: CAISPRSSGGYGYTF. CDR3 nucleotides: TGTGCCATCAGTCCAAGGTCATCAGGGGGCTATGGCTACACCTTC.

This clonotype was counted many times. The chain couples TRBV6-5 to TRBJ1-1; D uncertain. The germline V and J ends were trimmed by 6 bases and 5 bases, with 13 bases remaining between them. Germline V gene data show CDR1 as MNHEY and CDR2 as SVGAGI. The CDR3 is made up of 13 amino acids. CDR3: CASSQFLKTEAFF. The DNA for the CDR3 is TGTGCCAGCAGCCAATTCCTCAAGACTGAAGCTTTCTTT.

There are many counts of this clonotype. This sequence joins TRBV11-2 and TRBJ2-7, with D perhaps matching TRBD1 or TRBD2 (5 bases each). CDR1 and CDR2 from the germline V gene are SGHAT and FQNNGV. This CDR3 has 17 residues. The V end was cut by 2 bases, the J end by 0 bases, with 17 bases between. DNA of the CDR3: TGTGCCAGCAGCTTAACGGGCAGGGACCGAAGCTCCTACGAGCAGTACTTC. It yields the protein CASSLTGRDRSSYEQYF. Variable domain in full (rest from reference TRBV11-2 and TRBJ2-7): EAGVAQSPRYKIIEKRQSVAFWCNPISGHATLYWYQQILGQGPKLLIQFQNNGVVDDSQLPKDRFSAERLKGVDSTLKIQPAKLEDSAVYLCASSLTGRDRSSYEQYFGPGTRLTVT.

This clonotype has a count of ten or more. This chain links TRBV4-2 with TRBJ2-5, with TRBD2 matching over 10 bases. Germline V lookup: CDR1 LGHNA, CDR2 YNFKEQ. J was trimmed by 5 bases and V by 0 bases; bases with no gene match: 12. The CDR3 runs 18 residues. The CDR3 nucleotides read TGTGCCAGCAGCCAAGAGGGCACCGGGACTAGCGAGGAGGAGACCCAGTACTTC. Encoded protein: CASSQEGTGTSEEETQYF.

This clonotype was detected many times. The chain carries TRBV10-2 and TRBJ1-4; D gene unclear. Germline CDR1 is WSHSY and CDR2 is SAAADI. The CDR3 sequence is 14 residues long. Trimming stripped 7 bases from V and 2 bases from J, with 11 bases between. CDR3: CASKSEVTNEKLFF. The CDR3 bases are TGCGCCAGCAAATCAGAGGTCACTAATGAAAAACTGTTTTTT.

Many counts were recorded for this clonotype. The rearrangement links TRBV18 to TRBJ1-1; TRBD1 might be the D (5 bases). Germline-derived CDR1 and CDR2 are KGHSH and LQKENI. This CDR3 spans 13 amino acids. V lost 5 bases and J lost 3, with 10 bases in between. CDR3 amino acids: CASSGAPDTEAFF. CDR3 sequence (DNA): TGTGCCAGCTCAGGGGCACCGGACACTGAAGCTTTCTTT.

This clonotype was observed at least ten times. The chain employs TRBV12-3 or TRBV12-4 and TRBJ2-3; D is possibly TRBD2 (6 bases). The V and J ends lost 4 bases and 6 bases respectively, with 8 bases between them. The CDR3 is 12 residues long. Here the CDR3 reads CASSSRGDTQYF. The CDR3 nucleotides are TGTGCCAGCAGTTCCCGGGGGGATACGCAGTATTTT.

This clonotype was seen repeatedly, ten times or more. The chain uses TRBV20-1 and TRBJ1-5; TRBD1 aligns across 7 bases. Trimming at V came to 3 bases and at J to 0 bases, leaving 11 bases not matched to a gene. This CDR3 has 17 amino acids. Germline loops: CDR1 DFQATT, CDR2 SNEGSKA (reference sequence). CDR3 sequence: CSASPMTGRYSNQPQHF. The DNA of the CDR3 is TGCAGTGCTAGTCCGATGACAGGGCGTTATAGCAATCAGCCCCAGCATTTT.

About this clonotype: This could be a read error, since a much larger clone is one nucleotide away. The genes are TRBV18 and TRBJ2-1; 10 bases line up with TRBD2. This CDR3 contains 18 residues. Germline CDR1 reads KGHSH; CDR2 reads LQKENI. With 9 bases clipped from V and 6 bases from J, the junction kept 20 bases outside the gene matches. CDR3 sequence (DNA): TGTGCCAGAGCAATACAGGGGTTAACTAGCGGGGTCGTCAATGAGCAGTTCTTC. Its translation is CARAIQGLTSGVVNEQFF.

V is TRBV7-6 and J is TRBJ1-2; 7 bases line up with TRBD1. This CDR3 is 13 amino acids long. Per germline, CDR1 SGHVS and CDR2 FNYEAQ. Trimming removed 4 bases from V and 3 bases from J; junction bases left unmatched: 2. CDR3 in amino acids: CASSYQGDYGYTF. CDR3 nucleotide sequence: TGTGCCAGCAGCTACCAGGGGGACTATGGCTACACCTTC.